This T cell receptor (beta chain) is drawn from a study of breast tumors, draining lymph nodes, adjacent tissues. Broader study findings: Luminal-like breast cancer showed significantly greater tumor-nontumor repertoire similarity than basal-like breast cancer did.

The V gene end was trimmed by 1 base and the J gene end by 3 bases; junction bases not matched to a gene: 3. Germline CDR1 SQVTM, CDR2 ANQGSEA. The CDR3 runs 13 residues. The lymph nodes were axillary draining lymph nodes from breast cancer patients. TCRdb re-called the multiplex PCR reads with MiXCR, one entry per CDR3 protein. The repertoire holds about 270,000 distinct CDR3 sequences, with 30% to 35% as singletons. This clonotype has ten or more counts. Antigen specificity is unknown. The chain combines TRBV29-1 with TRBJ2-7; 7 bases match TRBD1. The TCR sequence derives from a female donor with breast cancer. Some clones in this sample may be carry-over from other donors' samples. Sequenced input: axillary lymph node tissue. CDR3 loop: CSVEGGQNYEQYF. Here the CDR3 DNA reads TGCAGCGTTGAAGGGGGACAGAACTACGAGCAGTACTTC.